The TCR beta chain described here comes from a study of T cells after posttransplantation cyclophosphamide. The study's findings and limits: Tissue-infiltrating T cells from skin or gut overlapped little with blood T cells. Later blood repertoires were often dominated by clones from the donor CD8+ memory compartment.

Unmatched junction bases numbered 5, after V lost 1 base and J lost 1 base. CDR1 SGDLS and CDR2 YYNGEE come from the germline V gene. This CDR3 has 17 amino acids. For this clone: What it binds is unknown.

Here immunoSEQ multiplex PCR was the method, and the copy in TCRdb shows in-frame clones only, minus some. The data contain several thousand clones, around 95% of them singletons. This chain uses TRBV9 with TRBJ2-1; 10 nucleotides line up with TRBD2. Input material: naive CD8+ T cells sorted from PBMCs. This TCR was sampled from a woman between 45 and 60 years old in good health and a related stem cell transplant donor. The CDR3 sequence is CASSVFGAGGSYNEQFF. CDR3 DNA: TGTGCCAGCAGCGTATTCGGAGCGGGAGGGTCCTACAATGAGCAGTTCTTC.